This TCR beta chain was sequenced during a study of blood T cell repertoires in COVID-19 (dated by TCRdb to 2018 to 2021). General notes on the study: Samples covering the acute and convalescent phases of COVID-19 were provided by collaborators in the United States, Italy and Spain. HLA class I and class II types, where available, came from metadata supplied by the sample provider rather than from assay-based typing. Samples came from the ongoing ImmuneRACE study (first 160 participants) plus 1,254 subjects from 6 global collaborators. The repertoires were released in a freely available public database meant as a resource for research on the immune response to SARS-CoV-2. The sample metadata nearly always contained a de-identified subject ID, COVID-19 status, age in years and sex. The dataset comprised deeply sampled blood TCRbeta repertoires from subjects exposed to, actively infected with, or recovered from COVID-19. The prospective study material was composed of cDNA or gDNA derived from T cells, B-cell-depleted T cells, or PBMCs.

The collaborating institutions used their own protocols to collect whole blood in K2EDTA tubes. For TCRbeta analysis, collaborators shipped samples as frozen whole blood, isolated PBMCs, or DNA extracted from either of those sample types. The paper as a whole reports these results and caveats: Clinical and demographic metadata were provided uncurated, with the amount varying by source and participant.

Concerning this clone itself: Its antigen is unknown. Base qualities were left out, and no much larger clone turns up one base away.

TCRbeta CDR3 regions were amplified from genomic DNA using the immunoSEQ Assay, a bias-controlled multiplex PCR. In the original analysis: Within the assay, amplification of reference gene primers was used to estimate how many nucleated cells each sample contained. Sequence reads were collapsed and filtered to measure the absolute abundance of every unique TCRbeta CDR3 rearrangement. For each sample, productive Simpson clonality was calculated as the square root of Simpson's diversity index across productive rearrangements. TCRdb's version of the immuneACCESS table is confined to in-frame rearrangements and falls short of the full clone set. An unresolved V gene accounts for under half of the shortfall where checked; the remainder is of unknown origin. V and J calls and clone size follow that table, whereas D and trimming were derived from the DNA. This sample is represented by about 130,000 clones; about 80% of them were singletons. Jointly, the top ten make up more than 2.5% of the sample.

For this chain, trimming is 3 bases at the V end and 2 bases at the J end, and the number of junction bases without a gene match is 9. From a lookup of the germline V gene (reference sequence), CDR1 and CDR2 are SGHNT and YYREEE. Taken from cysteine to phenylalanine, the CDR3 has 18 residues. Only the CDR3 DNA stays, 54 bases, in frame from base 1. The sequence links TRBV5-4 to TRBJ2-3, with TRBD2 matching 13 junction bases. The origin of this receptor is a woman of 80 years or more with acute or convalescent COVID-19. Sample: peripheral blood. The nucleotides read TGTGCCAGCAGCTCCGGGACTAGCGGGACTTCTGCCACAGATACGCAGTATTTT. It codes for CASSSGTSGTSATDTQYF. Supplemented by the reference TRBV5-4 and TRBJ2-3 proteins around the CDR3, the complete variable domain is ETGVTQSPTHLIKTRGQQVTLRCSSQSGHNTVSWYQQALGQGPQFIFQYYREEENGRGNFPPRFSGLQFPNYSSELNVNALELDDSALYLCASSSGTSGTSATDTQYFGPGTRLTVL.